The TCR beta chain under discussion was sequenced for a study of Ad26.COV2.S vaccination and SARS-CoV-2 variants. The wider study: Donor participated within the Ad26.COV2.S arm of the COV1001 trial. The authors gave Ad26.COV2.S intramuscularly, either once or twice 56 days apart.

The treatment is: some 20 received Ad26.COV2.S at low or high dose, single or two shots; about 5 received placebo; per-sample allocation not given. Sampling happened 63 days after the first vaccine or placebo injection. Sequenced by immunoSEQ multiplex PCR; TCRdb stores in-frame clones only, minus some. The sample yields about 480,000 clones, about 83% seen once. Turning to this clone: Antigen specificity is unknown.

Germline V gene sequence: CDR1 WSHSY, CDR2 SAAADI. This CDR3 is built from 13 residues. Trimming removed 8 bases from V and 3 bases from J, with 14 bases in between. Regarding the study as a whole: Similar non-spike TCR breadth was seen in vaccine and placebo recipients.

This clonotype was sampled from a person between 18 and 59 years old who received the Ad26.COV2.S COVID-19 vaccine or a placebo. The input for sequencing was peripheral blood, taken in a trial of Ad26.COV2.S vaccine versus placebo. The chain carries TRBV10-2 and TRBJ2-7; D assignment may be TRBD1 or TRBD2 (5 bases each). The CDR3 loop reads CASRDADLYEQYF. The CDR3 nucleotides read TGCGCCAGCCGGGACGCCGACCTCTACGAGCAGTACTTC.